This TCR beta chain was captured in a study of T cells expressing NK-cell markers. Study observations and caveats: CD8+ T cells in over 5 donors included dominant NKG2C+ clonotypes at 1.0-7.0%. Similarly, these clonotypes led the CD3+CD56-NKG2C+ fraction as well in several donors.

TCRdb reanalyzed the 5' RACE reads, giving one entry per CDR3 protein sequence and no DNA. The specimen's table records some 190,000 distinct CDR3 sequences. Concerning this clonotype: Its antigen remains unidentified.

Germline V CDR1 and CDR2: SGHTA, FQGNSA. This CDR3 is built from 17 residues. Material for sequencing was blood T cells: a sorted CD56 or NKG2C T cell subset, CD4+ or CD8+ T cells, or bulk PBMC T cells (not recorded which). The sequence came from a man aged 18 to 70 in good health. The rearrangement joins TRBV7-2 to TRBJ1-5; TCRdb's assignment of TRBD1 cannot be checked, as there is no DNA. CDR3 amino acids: CASSLVFGRERNQPQHF.